This TCR beta chain came from a study of immune cell composition in non-small cell lung cancer. The CDR3 sequence is 14 residues long. Germline CDR1 reads SGDLS; CDR2 reads YYNGEE. Trimming removed 3 bases from V and 8 bases from J, with 17 bases in between. Frozen unsorted single-cell suspensions supplied the genomic DNA. For this clone: Its cognate antigen is unknown.

The protocol was immunoSEQ multiplex PCR, while the TCRdb copy is restricted to in-frame clones and leaves out a portion. The repertoire holds some 8,500 clones, with under 85% as singletons. Study-wide findings and caveats: Adenocarcinomas with higher top tumour-associated clone frequency had more reactive TILs.

Sequences were obtained from lung tumor tissue. This chain uses TRBV9 with TRBJ1-1; D is perhaps TRBD1 (5 bases). This clonotype originated in a human donor with non-small cell lung cancer. Here the CDR3 reads CASSAGTSVVEAFF. CDR3 DNA sequence: TGTGCCAGCAGCGCCGGGACGTCAGTAGTAGAAGCTTTCTTT.